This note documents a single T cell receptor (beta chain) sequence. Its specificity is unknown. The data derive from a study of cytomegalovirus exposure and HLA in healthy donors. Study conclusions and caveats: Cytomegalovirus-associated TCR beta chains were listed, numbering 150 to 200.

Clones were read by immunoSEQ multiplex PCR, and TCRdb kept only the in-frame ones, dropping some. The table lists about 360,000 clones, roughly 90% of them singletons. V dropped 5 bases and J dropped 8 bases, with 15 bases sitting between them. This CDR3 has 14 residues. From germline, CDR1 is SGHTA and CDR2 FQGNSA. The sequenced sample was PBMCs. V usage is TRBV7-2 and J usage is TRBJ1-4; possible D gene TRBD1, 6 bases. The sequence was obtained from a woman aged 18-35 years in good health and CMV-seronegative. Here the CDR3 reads CASSPGDVVEKLFF. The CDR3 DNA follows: TGTGCCAGCAGCCCAGGGGATGTTGTGGAAAAACTGTTTTTT.